This T cell receptor beta chain was sequenced for a study of blood T cells in healthy people across ages. Study findings and constraints: Naive T cell percentage showed a strong correlation with the diversity of TCR beta.

This clonotype was counted ten times or more. The antigen is unknown. Then a second PCR, running roughly 7 to 11 cycles, was carried out with a sample-barcoded 5' primer and a J-beta primer mix. TCRdb analysed the 5' RACE reads with MiXCR anew, one entry per CDR3 protein. The repertoire holds some 1 million distinct CDR3 sequences, less than 50% seen once, with under 20% in the top ten. CDR3 length equals 14 residues. The germline V and J ends were trimmed by 6 bases and 0 bases, with 6 bases remaining between them. Every sample had a minimum of 6.5 million PBMCs isolated. The sequencing input was blood. The TCR comes from a woman aged 55 to 70 in good health. The V and J genes are TRBV12-3 or TRBV12-4 and TRBJ2-6; D unclear. The CDR3 sequence: CASSKSSGANVLTF. The CDR3 region has the DNA TGTGCCAGCAGCAAGAGCTCTGGGGCCAACGTCCTGACTTTC.